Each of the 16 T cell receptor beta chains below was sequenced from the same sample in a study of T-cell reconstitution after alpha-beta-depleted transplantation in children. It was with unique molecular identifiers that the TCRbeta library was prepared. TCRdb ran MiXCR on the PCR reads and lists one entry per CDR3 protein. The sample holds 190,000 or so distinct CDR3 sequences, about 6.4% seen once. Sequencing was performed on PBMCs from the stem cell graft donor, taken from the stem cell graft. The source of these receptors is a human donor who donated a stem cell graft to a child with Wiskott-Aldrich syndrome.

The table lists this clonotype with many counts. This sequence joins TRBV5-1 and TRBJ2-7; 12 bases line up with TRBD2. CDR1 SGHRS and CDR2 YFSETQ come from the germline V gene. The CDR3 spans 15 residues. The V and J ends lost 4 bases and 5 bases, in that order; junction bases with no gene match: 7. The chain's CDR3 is CASSSTSGRFDEQYF. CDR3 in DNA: TGCGCCAGCAGCAGTACTAGCGGGAGGTTCGACGAGCAGTACTTC. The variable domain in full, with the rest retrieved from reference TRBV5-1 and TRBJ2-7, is KAGVTQTPRYLIKTRGQQVTLSCSPISGHRSVSWYQQTPGQGLQFLFEYFSETQRNKGNFPGRFSGRQFSNSRSEMNVSTLELGDSALYLCASSSTSGRFDEQYFGPGTRLTVT.

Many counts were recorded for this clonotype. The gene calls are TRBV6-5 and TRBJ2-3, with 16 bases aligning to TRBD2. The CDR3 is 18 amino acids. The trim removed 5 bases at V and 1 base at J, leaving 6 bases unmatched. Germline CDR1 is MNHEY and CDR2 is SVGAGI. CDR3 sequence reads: CASSPGTSGGAGTDTQYF. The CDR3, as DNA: TGTGCCAGCAGTCCCGGGACTAGCGGGGGGGCCGGCACAGATACGCAGTATTTT.

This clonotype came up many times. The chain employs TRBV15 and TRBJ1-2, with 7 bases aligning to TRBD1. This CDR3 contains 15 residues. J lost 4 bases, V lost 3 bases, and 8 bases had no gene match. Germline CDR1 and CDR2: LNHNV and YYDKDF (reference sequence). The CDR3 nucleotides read TGTGCCACCAGCAGCTGGGACAGTACGTCCTATGGCTACACCTTC. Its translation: CATSSWDSTSYGYTF.

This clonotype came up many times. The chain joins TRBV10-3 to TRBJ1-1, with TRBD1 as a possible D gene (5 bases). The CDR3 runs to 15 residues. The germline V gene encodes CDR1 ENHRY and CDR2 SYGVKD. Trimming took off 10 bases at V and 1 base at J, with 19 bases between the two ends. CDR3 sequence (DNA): TGTGCCACCGCCCCCGGGCAGGGTGCGAACACTGAAGCTTTCTTT. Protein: CATAPGQGANTEAFF.

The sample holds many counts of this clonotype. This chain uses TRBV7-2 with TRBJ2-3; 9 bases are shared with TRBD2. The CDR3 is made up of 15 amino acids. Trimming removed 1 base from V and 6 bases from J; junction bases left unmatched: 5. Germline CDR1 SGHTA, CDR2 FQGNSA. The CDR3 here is CASSLEGLARDTQYF. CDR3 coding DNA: TGTGCCAGCAGCTTAGAGGGACTAGCTAGGGATACGCAGTATTTT.

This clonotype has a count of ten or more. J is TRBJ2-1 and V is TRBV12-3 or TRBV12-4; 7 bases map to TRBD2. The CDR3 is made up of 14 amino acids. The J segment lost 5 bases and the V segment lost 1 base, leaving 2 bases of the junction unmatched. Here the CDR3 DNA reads TGTGCCAGCAGTTTAGTGGGGGGGGACAATGAGCAGTTCTTC. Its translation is CASSLVGGDNEQFF.

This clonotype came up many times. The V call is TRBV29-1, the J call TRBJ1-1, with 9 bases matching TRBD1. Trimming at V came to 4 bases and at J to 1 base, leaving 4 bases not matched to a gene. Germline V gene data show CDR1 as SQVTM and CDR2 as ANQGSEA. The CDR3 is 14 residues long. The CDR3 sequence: CSVAQGAANTEAFF. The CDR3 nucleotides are TGCAGCGTTGCACAGGGGGCTGCGAACACTGAAGCTTTCTTT.

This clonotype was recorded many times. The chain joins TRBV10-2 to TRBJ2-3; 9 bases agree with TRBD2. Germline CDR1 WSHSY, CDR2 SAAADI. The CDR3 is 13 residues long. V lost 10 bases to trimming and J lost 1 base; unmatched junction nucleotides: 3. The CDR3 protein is CATRLAGTDTQYF. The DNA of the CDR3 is TGCGCCACCCGACTAGCGGGCACAGATACGCAGTATTTT.

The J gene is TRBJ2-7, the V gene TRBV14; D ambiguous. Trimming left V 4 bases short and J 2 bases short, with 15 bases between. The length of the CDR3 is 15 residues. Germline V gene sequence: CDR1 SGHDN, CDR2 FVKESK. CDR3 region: CASSPDPAPTYEQYF. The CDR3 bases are TGTGCCAGCAGCCCCGACCCAGCGCCGACCTACGAGCAGTACTTC.

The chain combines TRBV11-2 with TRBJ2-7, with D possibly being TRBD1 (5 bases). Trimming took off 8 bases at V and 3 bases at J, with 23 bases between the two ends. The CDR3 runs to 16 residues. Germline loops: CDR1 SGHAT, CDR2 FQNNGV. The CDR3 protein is CASPGDAPDKLYEQYF. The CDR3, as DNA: TGTGCCAGCCCAGGAGACGCCCCGGACAAACTCTACGAGCAGTACTTC.

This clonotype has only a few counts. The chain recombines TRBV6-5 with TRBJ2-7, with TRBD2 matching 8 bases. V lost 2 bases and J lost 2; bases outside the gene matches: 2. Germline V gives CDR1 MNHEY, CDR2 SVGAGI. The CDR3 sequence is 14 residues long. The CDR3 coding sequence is TGTGCCAGCAGTTACGGGACTAGAACCTACGAGCAGTACTTC. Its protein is CASSYGTRTYEQYF.

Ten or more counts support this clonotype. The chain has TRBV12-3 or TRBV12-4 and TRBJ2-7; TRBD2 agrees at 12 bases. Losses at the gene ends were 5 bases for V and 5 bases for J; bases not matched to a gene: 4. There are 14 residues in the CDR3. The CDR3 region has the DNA TGTGCCAGCAGTCTGACTAGCGGGAGCCACGAGCAGTACTTC. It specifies CASSLTSGSHEQYF.

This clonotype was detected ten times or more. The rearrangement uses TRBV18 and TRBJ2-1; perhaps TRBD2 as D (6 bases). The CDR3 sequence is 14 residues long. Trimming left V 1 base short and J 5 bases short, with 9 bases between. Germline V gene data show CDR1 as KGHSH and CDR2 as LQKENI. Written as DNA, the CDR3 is TGTGCCAGCTCACCACTAAGACTAGACAATGAGCAGTTCTTC. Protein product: CASSPLRLDNEQFF.

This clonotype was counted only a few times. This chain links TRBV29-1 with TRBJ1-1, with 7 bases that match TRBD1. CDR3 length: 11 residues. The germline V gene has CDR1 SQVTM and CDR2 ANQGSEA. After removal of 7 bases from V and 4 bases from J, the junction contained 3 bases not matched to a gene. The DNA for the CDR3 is TGCAGCGCAAACAGGGGCACTGAAGCTTTCTTT. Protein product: CSANRGTEAFF.

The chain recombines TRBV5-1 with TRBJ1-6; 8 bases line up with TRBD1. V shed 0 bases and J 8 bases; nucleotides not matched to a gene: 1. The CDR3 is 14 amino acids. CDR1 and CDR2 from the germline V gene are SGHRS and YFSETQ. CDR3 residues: CASSLVQGDSPLHF. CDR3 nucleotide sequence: TGCGCCAGCAGCTTGGTACAGGGGGATTCACCCCTCCACTTT.

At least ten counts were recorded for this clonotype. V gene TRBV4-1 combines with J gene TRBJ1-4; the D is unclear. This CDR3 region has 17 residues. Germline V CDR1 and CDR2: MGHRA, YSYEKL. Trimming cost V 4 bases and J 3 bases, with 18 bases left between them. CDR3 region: CASSRPPGAGSNEKLFF. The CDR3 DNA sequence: TGCGCCAGCAGCCGCCCTCCGGGTGCTGGATCTAATGAAAAACTGTTTTTT.